The 26 T cell receptor beta chains in this list originate from one sample, sequenced in a study of T cells after yellow fever vaccination. TCRdb passed the 5' RACE reads through MiXCR, listing each CDR3 protein once. Of some 350,000 distinct CDR3 sequences detected, around 10% appear once; the ten largest clones hold more than 15%. Sample: PBMCs, taken on the day of the first yellow fever vaccination. The receptor set was obtained from a man aged 18 to 35 who received the YFV17D yellow fever vaccine.

The chain recombines TRBV11-2 with TRBJ2-2; 9 nucleotides align to TRBD2. V shed 5 bases and J 4 bases; nucleotides not matched to a gene: 8. The CDR3 runs to 16 residues. Germline CDR1 SGHAT, CDR2 FQNNGV. The CDR3 region is CASSPLAGTLTGELFF. In nucleotides, the CDR3 is TGTGCCAGCAGCCCGCTAGCGGGGACTCTCACCGGGGAGCTGTTTTTT.

This clonotype has just a few counts. This chain uses TRBV6-5 with TRBJ1-2; no reliable D call. The length of the CDR3 is 15 residues. CDR1 and CDR2 (germline): MNHEY, SVGAGI. The germline V and J ends were trimmed by 3 bases and 5 bases, with 16 bases remaining between them. The CDR3 sequence: CASSYTAYDEYGYTF. The CDR3 nucleotides are TGTGCCAGCAGTTATACCGCCTATGACGAGTATGGCTACACCTTC.

The chain combines TRBV3-1 with TRBJ2-5; D may be TRBD2 (5 bases). This CDR3 is 16 amino acids long. The V end lost 4 bases, the J end lost 0 bases, and 15 bases lay between the germline ends. The V gene's germline CDR1 is LGHDT and CDR2 YNNKEL (reference sequence). Here the CDR3 DNA reads TGTGCCAGCAGCCCCCTCGGCGGGCTATACCAAGAGACCCAGTACTTC. This sequence encodes CASSPLGGLYQETQYF.

The V gene is TRBV2, the J gene TRBJ1-2, with unresolved D. The germline CDR1 and CDR2 sequences are SNHLY and FYNNEI. The germline V and J ends were trimmed by 8 bases and 3 bases, with 7 bases remaining between them. CDR3 length: 11 amino acids. CDR3: CASGIYYGYTF. Written as DNA, the CDR3 is TGTGCCAGCGGGATTTACTATGGCTACACCTTC. The full variable domain, in which reference TRBV2 and TRBJ1-2 provide the parts outside the CDR3, is EPEVTQTPSHQVTQMGQEVILRCVPISNHLYFYWYRQILGQKVEFLVSFYNNEISEKSEIFDDQFSVERPDGSNFTLKIRSTKLEDSAMYFCASGIYYGYTFGSGTRLTVV.

A few counts support this clonotype. The CDR3 here is CASRGGAVEQFF. The DNA of the CDR3 is TGTGCCAGCAGGGGGGGGGCTGTTGAGCAGTTCTTC. This rearrangement joins TRBV7-2 to TRBJ2-1, with a tentative D call TRBD2 (7 bases). The CDR3 spans 12 residues. V lost 6 bases and J lost 9, with 12 bases in between. Germline CDR1 and CDR2: SGHTA and FQGNSA. Variable domain in full (rest from reference TRBV7-2 and TRBJ2-1): GAGVSQSPSNKVTEKGKDVELRCDPISGHTALYWYRQSLGQGLEFLIYFQGNSAPDKSGLPSDRFSAERTGGSVSTLTIQRTQQEDSAVYLCASRGGAVEQFFGPGTRLTVL.

This clonotype was detected a few times. The chain combines TRBV5-5 with TRBJ2-2; D is uncertain. From germline, CDR1 is SGHKS and CDR2 YYEKEE (reference sequence). The germline V and J ends were trimmed by 2 bases and 1 base, with 6 bases remaining between them. CDR3 length: 14 amino acids. The CDR3 protein is CASSFWGNTGELFF. The CDR3 coding sequence is TGTGCCAGCAGCTTTTGGGGGAACACCGGGGAGCTGTTTTTT.

CDR3: CASSPRLQGTGEAFF. CDR3 in DNA: TGTGCCAGCTCACCGAGACTACAAGGCACGGGTGAAGCTTTCTTT. This rearrangement joins TRBV18 to TRBJ1-1; D gene ambiguous. The germline CDR1 and CDR2 sequences are KGHSH and LQKENI. This CDR3 contains 15 residues. Trimming took 3 bases from V and 7 from J, leaving 18 bases between them.

The chain recombines TRBV7-2 with TRBJ1-1; D not resolved. This CDR3 spans 14 amino acids. The germline V gene encodes CDR1 SGHTA and CDR2 FQGNSA. With 5 bases removed from V and 10 bases from J, the gap between germline ends came to 20 bases. DNA for the CDR3: TGTGCCAGCAGCCCAGAACTGGGAACGATGGGAGCTTTCTTT. This encodes CASSPELGTMGAFF.

In this sample, this clonotype turned up a few times. The V and J genes are TRBV20-1 and TRBJ2-3; D might be TRBD1 or TRBD2, each matching 5 bases. With 0 bases removed from V and 2 bases from J, the gap between germline ends came to 12 bases. The V gene's germline CDR1 is DFQATT and CDR2 SNEGSKA (reference sequence). This CDR3 has 15 residues. The CDR3 DNA reads as TGCAGTGCTAGAGATCTCAGGGACGACACAGATACGCAGTATTTT. It translates to CSARDLRDDTDTQYF.

CDR3 DNA: TGTGCCATCAGTCCCCACCGACTGAGACCTACGAAGTACAATGAGCAGTTCTTC. As protein: CAISPHRLRPTKYNEQFF. V is TRBV10-3 and J is TRBJ2-1; D is unresolved. Germline V gene lookup returns CDR1 ENHRY and CDR2 SYGVKD. The length of the CDR3 is 18 residues. Trimming stripped 5 bases from V and 4 bases from J, with 24 bases between.

The table lists this clonotype with a few counts. The chain couples TRBV7-9 to TRBJ1-5, with TRBD1 matching 10 bases. CDR3 length: 16 amino acids. In germline, CDR1 is SEHNR, CDR2 FQNEAQ (reference sequence). V shed 0 bases and J 3 bases; nucleotides not matched to a gene: 2. For the CDR3, the DNA is TGTGCCAGCAGCTTAGCCAGACAGGGGGCCAATCAGCCCCAGCATTTT. Residues: CASSLARQGANQPQHF.

The chain uses TRBV12-3 or TRBV12-4 and TRBJ1-6, with a possible D match to TRBD1 (5 bases). This CDR3 is built from 13 residues. V was trimmed by 6 bases and J by 10 bases, leaving 13 bases between them. The CDR3 sequence: CASRVLRGSPLHF. CDR3 DNA: TGTGCCAGCAGAGTTCTCCGGGGGTCACCCCTCCACTTT.

The V gene is TRBV20-1, the J gene TRBJ2-7; 7 nucleotides align to TRBD1. This CDR3 is built from 19 residues. Germline V CDR1 and CDR2: DFQATT, SNEGSKA (reference sequence). J lost 1 base, V lost 1 base, and 19 bases had no gene match. Written as DNA, the CDR3 is TGCAGTGCTAGAGGGGTCTCCCTAGATACAGGGGCCGATTCCTACGAGCAGTACTTC. Amino acid sequence: CSARGVSLDTGADSYEQYF.

This clonotype appeared a few times. The rearrangement joins TRBV20-1 to TRBJ2-1, with D possibly being TRBD1 (6 bases). The V end lost 5 bases, the J end lost 2 bases, and 10 bases lay between the germline ends. Per germline, CDR1 DFQATT and CDR2 SNEGSKA (reference sequence). This CDR3 region has 13 residues. For the CDR3, the DNA is TGCAGTGCTTCGGGACAAACCTACAATGAGCAGTTCTTC. This sequence encodes CSASGQTYNEQFF.

Only a few counts were recorded for this clonotype. V usage is TRBV20-1 and J usage is TRBJ2-3; D might be TRBD1 (5 bases). Germline values: CDR1 DFQATT, CDR2 SNEGSKA (reference sequence). The germline V and J ends were trimmed by 6 bases and 2 bases, with 12 bases remaining between them. The CDR3 extends over 13 amino acids. The CDR3 is CSASGLATDTQYF. CDR3 DNA sequence: TGCAGTGCCTCAGGGTTAGCCACAGATACGCAGTATTTT.

This clonotype was seen a handful of times. The chain employs TRBV5-1 and TRBJ2-1; 11 bases map to TRBD2. After removal of 6 bases from V and 4 bases from J, the junction contained 3 bases not matched to a gene. CDR1 and CDR2 (germline): SGHRS, YFSETQ. This CDR3 is built from 14 residues. The CDR3 DNA follows: TGCGCCAGCAATAGCGGGGGGGAATACAATGAGCAGTTCTTC. Its translation is CASNSGGEYNEQFF. Using reference TRBV5-1 and TRBJ2-1 for the parts outside the CDR3, the full variable domain is KAGVTQTPRYLIKTRGQQVTLSCSPISGHRSVSWYQQTPGQGLQFLFEYFSETQRNKGNFPGRFSGRQFSNSRSEMNVSTLELGDSALYLCASNSGGEYNEQFFGPGTRLTVL.

In its sample, this clonotype was seen a few times. J is TRBJ2-5 and V is TRBV20-1; TRBD1 matches 8 bases. The length of the CDR3 is 14 residues. V lost 2 bases, J lost 4 bases, and 6 bases stayed unmatched. The germline gives CDR1 DFQATT, CDR2 SNEGSKA (reference sequence). The chain's CDR3 is CSARSQGAGETQYF. The DNA for the CDR3 is TGCAGTGCTAGAAGTCAGGGGGCTGGAGAGACCCAGTACTTC.

This clonotype was picked up one time. The V call is TRBV13, the J call TRBJ2-2; D not resolved. The CDR3 totals 13 residues. Trimming shortened V by 5 bases and J by 6 bases, and 10 bases separated the two germline ends. The V gene's germline CDR1 is PRHDT and CDR2 FYEKMQ (reference sequence). The CDR3 DNA reads as TGTGCCAGCAGCCATTATCACGCCGGGGAGCTGTTTTTT. Residues: CASSHYHAGELFF. Based on the CDR3 plus reference TRBV13 and TRBJ2-2, the full variable domain is AAGVIQSPRHLIKEKRETATLKCYPIPRHDTVYWYQQGPGQDPQFLISFYEKMQSDKGSIPDRFSAQQFSDYHSELNMSSLELGDSALYFCASSHYHAGELFFGEGSRLTVL.

V and J are TRBV7-8 and TRBJ2-1; perhaps TRBD1 as D (6 bases). CDR1 and CDR2 (germline): SGHVS, FQNEAQ. With 1 base removed from V and 7 bases from J, the gap between germline ends came to 11 bases. The CDR3 length is 14 residues. The CDR3 reads CASSLVGAVNEQFF. CDR3 DNA: TGTGCCAGCAGCTTAGTGGGGGCAGTTAATGAGCAGTTCTTC.

The chain is built from TRBV6-1 and TRBJ1-5; D is possibly TRBD1 (5 bases). In germline, CDR1 is MNHNS, CDR2 SASEGT. Trimming cost V 4 bases and J 6 bases, with 16 bases left between them. This CDR3 has 15 amino acids. The CDR3, as DNA: TGTGCCAGCAGTGCGGGGACTTCCTGGCGTCAGCCCCAGCATTTT. It codes for CASSAGTSWRQPQHF.

Comment on this clonotype: This sequence may be a read error, since a much larger clone differs from it by one base. The chain employs TRBV12-3 or TRBV12-4 and TRBJ1-4; unclear D gene. The CDR3 sequence is 15 residues long. CDR3 bases: TGTGCCAGCAGGGGCTCGGGCCCAACTAATGAAAAACTGTCTTTT. Translation gives CASRGSGPTNEKLSF.

This chain joins TRBV4-1 and TRBJ1-4; D is ambiguous. V lost 1 base, J lost 6 bases, and 15 bases lay in between. From germline, CDR1 is MGHRA and CDR2 YSYEKL. CDR3 length: 16 amino acids. The CDR3 nucleotides are TGCGCCAGCAGCCAAGCCCCCTTAGGGTTAGATGAAAAACTGTTTTTT. Encoded protein: CASSQAPLGLDEKLFF.

This clonotype was detected only a few times. This rearrangement joins TRBV11-2 to TRBJ2-1; 8 positions agree with TRBD1. The CDR3 covers 15 residues. The germline V gene has CDR1 SGHAT and CDR2 FQNNGV. V lost 5 bases, J lost 3 bases, and 6 bases stayed unmatched. The CDR3 loop is CASSRGQGLYNEQFF. DNA of the CDR3: TGTGCCAGCAGCAGAGGACAGGGACTCTACAATGAGCAGTTCTTC.

The rearrangement uses TRBV4-3 and TRBJ2-2; unclear D gene. Per the germline V gene, CDR1 is LGHNA and CDR2 is YSLEER. V was shortened by 0 bases and J by 2 bases, with 10 bases between the two germline ends. This CDR3 is built from 16 residues. In nucleotides, the CDR3 is TGCGCCAGCAGCCAAGAACAAGGATTTAACACCGGGGAGCTGTTTTTT. Translated: CASSQEQGFNTGELFF.

This clonotype was detected only a few times. The V call is TRBV29-1, the J call TRBJ1-4; tentative D call: TRBD1 (6 bases). The V end was cut by 7 bases, the J end by 0 bases, with 21 bases between. CDR1 is SQVTM and CDR2 is ANQGSEA in the germline V gene. CDR3 length equals 17 residues. This CDR3 is CSAWGLGGTATNEKLFF. DNA for the CDR3: TGCAGCGCTTGGGGGCTTGGGGGGACCGCAACTAATGAAAAACTGTTTTTT.

The chain combines TRBV5-6 with TRBJ2-5; possible D gene TRBD2, 5 bases. The length of the CDR3 is 13 residues. CDR1 is SGHDT and CDR2 is YYEEEE in the germline V gene. Trimming took off 9 bases at V and 1 base at J, with 13 bases between the two ends. The CDR3 coding sequence is TGTGCCATGAGCTCCGGACTCCAAGAGACCCAGTACTTC. This gives the protein CAMSSGLQETQYF.